This is a list of T cell receptor beta chains from one sample in a study of cytomegalovirus exposure and HLA in healthy donors. Here immunoSEQ multiplex PCR was the method, and the copy in TCRdb shows in-frame clones only, minus some. The sample has about 160,000 clones, roughly 80% seen once. Sequencing was carried out using PBMCs. The receptors shown here come from a man in his fifties in good health and CMV-seropositive. Each CDR3 is given with its conserved first and last residue. A D gene is named only where the DNA matches it firmly. Clone size is given for some rows only: seen once, a few or many times, or a class if the clone is expanded.

J: TRBJ2-2; size: few; D: NA; V: TRBV6-5; CDR3: CASSPTRGSGELFF
J: TRBJ2-7; size: few; D: TRBD2; V: TRBV4-3; CDR3: CASSQDTASSRGSGEQYF
J: TRBJ2-3; size: NA; D: TRBD2; V: TRBV5-4; CDR3: CASSLRTSGGARTQYF
J: TRBJ1-2; size: NA; D: TRBD1; V: TRBV5-4; CDR3: CASSPDRGNHGYTF
J: TRBJ2-3; size: NA; D: TRBD2; V: TRBV5-4; CDR3: CASSKGLAEFTDTQYF
J: TRBJ2-4; size: NA; D: TRBD2; V: TRBV4-3; CDR3: CASSQELTGGLGIQYF
J: TRBJ2-7; size: NA; D: TRBD2; V: TRBV6-5; CDR3: CASSWGGVGYEQYF
J: TRBJ1-1; size: once; D: TRBD1; V: TRBV29-1; CDR3: CSVDPQGAMDAFF
J: TRBJ1-6; size: NA; D: TRBD1; V: TRBV11-2; CDR3: CASTGQDYNSPLHF
J: TRBJ1-2; size: NA; D: TRBD1; V: TRBV5-1; CDR3: CASSTTTGKGYTF
J: TRBJ2-4; size: NA; D: TRBD1; V: TRBV7-9; CDR3: CASSPGTGGVKMAKNIQYF
J: TRBJ2-1; size: NA; D: NA; V: TRBV5-1; CDR3: CASSLAGLRNEQFF
J: TRBJ2-1; size: NA; D: TRBD2; V: TRBV2; CDR3: CAGLAGSSYNEQFF
J: TRBJ1-5; size: NA; D: NA; V: TRBV20-1; CDR3: CSASGQPQHF
J: TRBJ1-1; size: NA; D: NA; V: TRBV6-1; CDR3: CASSLDRNTEAFF
J: TRBJ2-7; size: NA; D: TRBD1; V: TRBV7-9; CDR3: CASSGTGLWEQYF
J: TRBJ1-2; size: NA; D: TRBD1; V: TRBV28; CDR3: CASSPPGQTSYGYTF
J: TRBJ2-2; size: NA; D: TRBD2; V: TRBV5-1; CDR3: CASSLGLAIGELFF
J: TRBJ2-4; size: NA; D: TRBD1; V: TRBV6-6; CDR3: CASSPGTGQNIQYF
J: TRBJ2-1; size: once; D: NA; V: TRBV30; CDR3: CAWSTGASYNEQFF
J: TRBJ2-1; size: NA; D: TRBD2; V: TRBV5-1; CDR3: CASSSWGLVDNEQFF
J: TRBJ2-1; size: NA; D: NA; V: TRBV6-5; CDR3: CASIGSHEQFF
J: TRBJ2-2; size: NA; D: TRBD2; V: TRBV7-2; CDR3: CASSYGLATNTGELFF
J: TRBJ2-1; size: NA; D: NA; V: TRBV29-1; CDR3: CSVDQNEQFF
J: TRBJ2-7; size: few; D: TRBD1; V: TRBV7-3; CDR3: CASSSGTGGAGEQYF
J: TRBJ2-7; size: once; D: NA; V: TRBV9; CDR3: CASSVLSGTNYEQYF
J: TRBJ1-6; size: NA; D: NA; V: TRBV28; CDR3: CASSSPPGEGRNSPLHF
J: TRBJ2-4; size: NA; D: TRBD1; V: TRBV5-4; CDR3: CASSLRDRENIQYF
J: TRBJ2-5; size: NA; D: TRBD1; V: TRBV7-7; CDR3: CASSSDRAATQYF
J: TRBJ2-7; size: NA; D: NA; V: TRBV28; CDR3: CASSTRDFDYEQYF
J: TRBJ1-1; size: NA; D: NA; V: TRBV12-5; CDR3: CASGPPVTANTEAFF
J: TRBJ2-5; size: few; D: TRBD2; V: TRBV5-4; CDR3: CASSLAGLAGAVETQYF
J: TRBJ2-2; size: NA; D: NA; V: TRBV30; CDR3: CAWSRLTESAAGELFF
J: TRBJ1-1; size: NA; D: NA; V: TRBV28; CDR3: CASSLGGGGWRAFF
J: TRBJ2-7; size: once; D: NA; V: TRBV23-1; CDR3: CASTSIDTSYEQYF
J: TRBJ1-2; size: NA; D: NA; V: TRBV7-2; CDR3: CASSLTLAGGGYTF
J: TRBJ1-2; size: once; D: NA; V: TRBV28; CDR3: CASSLLGEGYTF